Described below is a single T cell receptor (beta chain) sequence and its context. Assay: immunoSEQ multiplex PCR; the TCRdb copy retains only in-frame clones and omits some. Among 84,000 or so clones listed, about 92% were seen once. Unmatched junction bases numbered 4, after V lost 2 bases and J lost 0 bases. CDR1 GTSNPN and CDR2 SVGIG come from the germline V gene (reference sequence). This CDR3 is 15 amino acids long. The source of the sample is a study of technical replicates of blood from a handful of donors. The source is a human donor in good health. The rearrangement links TRBV30 to TRBJ2-4; TRBD2 agrees at 7 bases. The material sequenced was T cells isolated from PBMCs. This CDR3 is CAWSRAGTAKNIQYF. The CDR3 bases are TGTGCCTGGAGTAGAGCGGGGACAGCCAAAAACATTCAGTACTTC. The full variable domain, with the rest looked up from reference TRBV30 and TRBJ2-4, is SQTIHQWPATLVQPVGSPLSLECTVEGTSNPNLYWYRQAAGRGLQLLFYSVGIGQISSEVPQNLSASRPQDRQFILSSKKLLLSDSGFYLCAWSRAGTAKNIQYFGAGTRLSVL.